This record covers a single T cell receptor (beta chain). Its target is not known. Trimming removed 6 bases at V and 6 bases at J, with 18 bases between. The germline V gene has CDR1 LNHNV and CDR2 YYDKDF (reference sequence). This CDR3 is 14 amino acids long. These data come from a study of vaccination and CD4 T cells after COVID-19. Study background: Investigators stimulated cells with overlapping spike peptides drawn from SARS-CoV-2, HCoV-NL63, HCoV-OC43 and HCoV-229E.

This sample's treatment: roughly nine-day PBMC culture with coronavirus spike peptide pools or control peptides (ViraFEST assay). Researchers used the Oncomine TCR Beta short-read assay to sequence DNA from cultured CD4+ T cells. It was cultured CD4+ T cells from which genomic DNA was extracted. TCRdb processed the PCR reads anew with MiXCR; each CDR3 protein has one entry. The sample yields nearly 20,000 distinct CDR3 sequences, more than 45% seen once. J is TRBJ2-7 and V is TRBV15, with a tentative D call TRBD1 (6 bases). The source is a human donor who had recovered from COVID-19. The starting material was CD4+ T cells from blood, cultured in vitro, obtained after SARS-CoV-2 vaccination. CDR3 protein: CATSRQGSSREQYF. In DNA, the CDR3 is TGTGCCACCAGTCGTCAGGGGTCCTCTCGCGAGCAGTACTTC.